The subject of this entry is one T cell receptor (beta chain). This clone was counted only a few times. Its target antigen remains unknown. The input lacks base qualities; no much larger clone sits a single base away. In the prospective study, participants were roughly 18 to 95 years old, resided in 20 to 30 geographic areas of the United States, and were enrolled through a virtual design. Cohort assignment in the prospective study relied on participant-reported clinical history from a screening survey and a study questionnaire. Recovered participants in ImmuneRACE Cohort 3 were defined as having two consecutive negative NP/OP PCR tests, clearance from a healthcare professional, or resolution of symptoms. Mobile phlebotomists in the prospective study collected whole blood, serum and a nasopharyngeal or oropharyngeal swab from every participant. Prospective study participants could optionally give additional blood draws and questionnaires over a 2-month period. Before DNA extraction, prospective study blood samples were shipped either frozen or at room temperature.

The immunoSEQ Assay, a bias-controlled multiplex PCR, was used to amplify TCRbeta CDR3 regions from genomic DNA. The source study handled its data this way. Nucleated cell counts per sample were estimated from amplification of reference gene primers within the assay. To quantify the absolute abundance of each unique TCRbeta CDR3 rearrangement, sequence reads were collapsed and filtered. For each sample, productive Simpson clonality was calculated as the square root of Simpson's diversity index over productive rearrangements. TCRdb stores this immuneACCESS table with in-frame sequences only. Part of the clones is absent; in the studies checked, under half of the shortfall reflects unresolved V genes, and no reason is known for the rest. For V, J and clone size, that table is used; D and trimming come from the DNA. The table for this sample lists approximately 440,000 clones; about 85% of them were counted only once. Clones ranked in the top ten supply around 0.7% of the sample.

The data are from a study of blood T cell repertoires in COVID-19 (dated by TCRdb to the early 2020s). As for the study more broadly: Samples from collaborators originated in the United States, Italy and Spain and spanned both the acute and convalescent phases of COVID-19. The repertoires were released in a freely available public database meant as a resource for research on the immune response to SARS-CoV-2. The prospective study material was composed of cDNA or gDNA derived from T cells, B-cell-depleted T cells, or PBMCs. Deeply sampled blood TCRbeta repertoires from subjects exposed to, actively infected with, or recovered from COVID-19 were included in the dataset. The samples were drawn from the first 160 participants of the ongoing ImmuneRACE study and from 1,254 subjects provided by 6 global collaborators. Where HLA class I and class II types were available, the types were taken from metadata supplied by the sample provider, not from assay-based typing. A de-identified subject ID, COVID-19 status, age in years and sex were almost always included in the sample metadata.

According to the germline V gene, CDR1 reads SGDLS and CDR2 reads YYNGEE. The CDR3 measures 14 amino acids from cysteine to phenylalanine. Only the CDR3 region is kept as DNA, spanning 42 bases read in frame from base 1. The junction shows trimming of 3 bases on V and 3 bases on J, and the gene matches do not reach 5 bases of it. Broad study findings and their caveats: The quantity of clinical and demographic metadata differed by source and by participant and was supplied without curation.

The chain is assembled from TRBV9 and TRBJ2-7, with 8 junctional bases fitting TRBD1. Sequenced: PBMCs or T cells enriched from blood (not recorded which). This TCR was sampled from a woman aged 18-30 years who had recovered from COVID-19. The DNA sequence reads TGTGCCAGCAGCGCCTCAGGGGGCCACTACGAGCAGTACTTC. This translates into CASSASGGHYEQYF.